Below, one T cell receptor (beta chain) is given with its context. Sequenced by immunoSEQ multiplex PCR; TCRdb stores in-frame clones only, minus some. The sample holds tens of thousands of clones, just over 90% seen once. The sample belongs to a study of T cells after somatic rescue of genetic block. Material for sequencing was peripheral blood mononuclear cells (PBMCs). The receptor comes from a middle-aged man.

CDR3 amino acids: CASSPGRAPETQYF. The CDR3 region has the DNA TGTGCCAGCAGTCCCGGACGGGCCCCGGAGACCCAGTACTTC. The rearrangement links TRBV27 to TRBJ2-5, with unresolved D. CDR3 size: 14 residues. The germline CDR1 and CDR2 sequences are MNHEY and SMNVEV (reference sequence). Between the trimmed V and J ends, which lost 5 bases and 5 bases, there was a span of 15 bases.